This entry lists 7 T cell receptor beta chains sequenced from one sample in a study of T cells after yellow fever vaccination. TCRdb processed the 5' RACE reads anew with MiXCR; each CDR3 protein has one entry. Of 120,000 or so distinct CDR3 sequences in the sample, about 16% were seen once. The sample consisted of CD8+ T cells sorted from PBMCs, taken 5 days after the yellow fever booster vaccination. The receptors stem from a man younger than 30 who received the YFV17D yellow fever vaccine.

This clonotype turned up a few times. V usage is TRBV6-5 and J usage is TRBJ2-1, with a weak D call TRBD1 (6 bases). CDR1 is MNHEY and CDR2 is SVGAGI in the germline V gene. Between the trimmed V and J ends, which lost 0 bases and 6 bases, there was a span of 9 bases. The CDR3 runs 14 residues. The CDR3 spells CASSYSKQGNEQFF. CDR3 nucleotides: TGTGCCAGCAGTTACTCGAAACAGGGCAATGAGCAGTTCTTC.

This clonotype was recorded a few times. The rearrangement uses TRBV6-5 and TRBJ2-1; D possibly matches TRBD1 or TRBD2 (5 bases each). This CDR3 contains 13 residues. Germline V gives CDR1 MNHEY, CDR2 SVGAGI. Trimming took off 4 bases at V and 5 bases at J, with 9 bases between the two ends. CDR3 DNA sequence: TGTGCCAGCAGTTCCGGGACCCACAATGAGCAGTTCTTC. This gives the protein CASSSGTHNEQFF.

This clonotype was seen more than once but under ten times. The V and J genes are TRBV23-1 and TRBJ2-3; the D is unclear. TRBV23-1 falls under the ORF class, with uncertain function. Trimming shortened V by 6 bases and J by 0 bases, and 10 bases separated the two germline ends. This CDR3 contains 14 residues. CDR3 protein: CASRNSQSTDTQYF. CDR3 nucleotides: TGCGCCAGCAGAAATTCACAGAGCACAGATACGCAGTATTTT.

This clonotype was seen a few times. This rearrangement joins TRBV7-9 to TRBJ2-1, with D possibly TRBD2 on 7 matching bases. V was shortened by 4 bases and J by 8 bases, with 21 bases between the two germline ends. This CDR3 has 16 amino acids. CDR1 and CDR2 (germline): SEHNR, FQNEAQ (reference sequence). CDR3 bases: TGTGCCAGCAGCTCCCCGAGGGGCGGGGGCGAGGATGAGCAGTTCTTC. It codes for CASSSPRGGGEDEQFF.

This rearrangement joins TRBV12-3 or TRBV12-4 to TRBJ2-7; D not certain. This CDR3 is built from 12 residues. V lost 3 bases and J 3 bases, leaving 6 bases between the germline ends. The DNA of the CDR3 is TGTGCCAGCAGTTTTTCTCTCTACGAGCAGTACTTC. It translates to CASSFSLYEQYF.

This clonotype was seen at least ten times. V and J are TRBV6-2 or TRBV6-3 and TRBJ2-3; D assignment may be TRBD1 or TRBD2 (5 bases each). V dropped 3 bases and J dropped 2 bases, with 6 bases sitting between them. The CDR3 has 13 residues. The germline V gene has CDR1 MNHEY and CDR2 SVGEGT. The CDR3 region has the DNA TGTGCCAGCAGTTATGGGACCACAGATACGCAGTATTTT. Translating it yields CASSYGTTDTQYF.

This clonotype was observed a few times. V gene TRBV27 combines with J gene TRBJ1-5; no definite D call. Trimming took off 0 bases at V and 6 bases at J, with 6 bases between the two ends. The CDR3 is 13 residues long. Germline assignment: CDR1 MNHEY and CDR2 SMNVEV (reference sequence). The CDR3 bases are TGTGCCAGCAGTTTATCGATCCTTCAGCCCCAGCATTTT. Translation gives CASSLSILQPQHF.